This is a list of T cell receptor beta chains from one sample in a study of control samples from healthy donors and cancer patients. Here immunoSEQ multiplex PCR was the method, and the copy in TCRdb shows in-frame clones only, minus some. Of 9,500 to 15,000 clones in the sample, roughly 90% were seen once. Sequencing used formalin-fixed, paraffin-embedded tissue. These receptors were obtained from a male donor with melanoma. Both conserved end residues are part of each CDR3. D genes are given only for firm matches. Where a row states a size, it is once, few, many or the class of an expanded clone; other rows omit it.

j_call d_call v_call clone_size cdr3_aa cdr3_nt
TRBJ2-1 . TRBV29-1 . CSVGVARDEQFF TGCAGCGTTGGGGTCGCAAGGGATGAGCAGTTCTTC
TRBJ1-1 . TRBV29-1 . CSVVATYTEAFF TGCAGCGTTGTGGCGACGTACACTGAAGCTTTCTTT
TRBJ2-3 . TRBV5-1 . CASRQTDTQYF TGCGCCAGCAGACAGACGGATACGCAGTATTTT
TRBJ1-2 . TRBV9 . CASSPHRDAQTYGYTF TGTGCCAGCAGCCCCCACAGGGATGCCCAAACCTATGGCTACACCTTC
TRBJ1-1 . TRBV11-3 . CASSLGRANTEAFF TGTGCCAGCAGCTTAGGCCGGGCGAACACTGAAGCTTTCTTT
TRBJ2-7 . TRBV7-8 . CASSGGTWPAGEQYF TGTGCCAGCAGCGGAGGGACTTGGCCGGCGGGGGAGCAGTACTTC
TRBJ1-3 . TRBV7-6 . CASSLSGGNTIYF TGTGCCAGCAGCTTATCGGGAGGAAACACCATATATTTT
TRBJ2-7 TRBD2 TRBV14 . CASSRGLARDYEQYF TGTGCCAGCAGCCGGGGACTAGCGCGGGACTACGAGCAGTACTTC
TRBJ1-1 . TRBV10-1 few CASSGSRGPLNTEAFF TGCGCCAGCAGTGGGTCGAGGGGCCCGCTGAACACTGAAGCTTTCTTT
TRBJ2-3 . TRBV12-3/TRBV12-4 . CASSAESTDTQYF TGTGCCAGCAGTGCAGAAAGCACAGATACGCAGTATTTT
TRBJ1-5 TRBD1 TRBV19 . CASSIGTGAFLQPQHF TGTGCCAGTAGTATCGGGACAGGGGCATTCTTACAGCCCCAGCATTTT
TRBJ1-1 . TRBV9 . CAGSVAPGGAEAFF TGTGCCGGCAGCGTAGCTCCGGGGGGAGCGGAAGCTTTCTTT
TRBJ1-5 TRBD1 TRBV7-8 . CASSPGAGGTNQPQHF TGTGCCAGCAGCCCTGGGGCAGGGGGCACCAATCAGCCCCAGCATTTT
TRBJ2-1 TRBD1 TRBV18 . CASSLPIGTGGRNEQFF TGTGCCAGCTCACTTCCTATTGGGACAGGGGGTCGCAATGAGCAGTTCTTC
TRBJ1-2 TRBD1 TRBV27 . CASSSAGQGMVGGYTF TGTGCCAGCAGTTCAGCCGGACAGGGGATGGTAGGTGGCTACACCTTC
TRBJ1-5 TRBD1 TRBV15 . CATSRADRGLHQPQHF TGTGCCACCAGCAGAGCTGACAGGGGGCTTCATCAGCCCCAGCATTTT
TRBJ2-1 TRBD2 TRBV19 . CASSPPGLDGNEQFF TGTGCCAGTAGCCCACCGGGACTAGATGGCAATGAGCAGTTCTTC
TRBJ1-1 . TRBV6-1 . CASSEIVEAFF TGTGCCAGCAGTGAAATTGTTGAAGCTTTCTTT
TRBJ2-3 TRBD2 TRBV7-7 once CASSLAGADTQYF TGTGCTAGCAGCTTAGCGGGGGCAGATACGCAGTATTTT
TRBJ2-7 . TRBV28 . CASTLGGVRYEQYF TGTGCCAGCACCCTCGGCGGGGTACGCTACGAGCAGTACTTC
TRBJ2-2 . TRBV3-1/TRBV3-2 . CASSQRSGGSDDTGELFF TGTGCCAGCAGCCAACGATCTGGTGGTAGCGATGACACCGGGGAGCTGTTTTTT
TRBJ2-7 TRBD1 TRBV2 . CASTQGALRSYEQYF TGTGCCAGCACTCAGGGGGCTCTCAGGTCCTACGAGCAGTACTTC
TRBJ2-3 TRBD2 TRBV7-2 . CASSLGFGRWGTDTQYF TGTGCCAGCAGCTTGGGCTTCGGGAGGTGGGGCACAGATACGCAGTATTTT
TRBJ1-1 . TRBV21-1 . CASSKRGTGRNTEAFF TGTGCCAGCAGCAAAAGGGGGACAGGGAGGAACACTGAAGCTTTCTTT
TRBJ2-1 . TRBV11-2 . CASSPLGTNNEQFF TGTGCCAGCAGCCCCCTTGGGACAAACAATGAGCAGTTCTTC
TRBJ1-5 TRBD1 TRBV9 . CASSTGDSNQPQHF TGTGCCAGCAGCACAGGGGATAGCAATCAGCCCCAGCATTTT
TRBJ2-5 . TRBV4-1 . CASSSMGGGLQETQYF TGCGCCAGCAGCTCGATGGGGGGGGGCCTCCAAGAGACCCAGTACTTC
TRBJ2-2 . TRBV4-2 . CASSLPGELFF TGTGCCAGCAGCCTCCCCGGGGAGCTGTTTTTT
TRBJ1-1 . TRBV9 . CASSSNIDRSYTEAFF TGTGCCAGCAGCTCAAATATTGACAGGTCATACACTGAAGCTTTCTTT
TRBJ2-1 TRBD1 TRBV11-3 . CASSIGTDTNSYNEQFF TGTGCCAGCAGCATTGGGACAGACACCAACTCCTACAATGAGCAGTTCTTC
TRBJ1-5 . TRBV19 . CASIGTISNQPQHF TGTGCCAGTATAGGGACGATAAGCAATCAGCCCCAGCATTTT
TRBJ2-1 TRBD2 TRBV29-1 . CSVEDLTSGSYNEQFF TGCAGCGTTGAAGATCTCACTAGCGGGAGCTACAATGAGCAGTTCTTC
TRBJ2-1 TRBD1 TRBV29-1 . CSVEDEGQGSYNEQFF TGCAGCGTTGAAGACGAGGGACAGGGTTCCTACAATGAGCAGTTCTTC
TRBJ2-2 . TRBV19 . CASSREGARTGELFF TGTGCCAGTAGTAGGGAGGGGGCGCGTACCGGGGAGCTGTTTTTT
TRBJ2-1 . TRBV11-3 . CASSPSVGSRRDEQFF TGTGCCAGCAGCCCATCGGTGGGCTCCCGCAGGGATGAGCAGTTCTTC
TRBJ1-5 . TRBV19 few CASSTVTSSNQPQHF TGTGCCAGTAGTACCGTTACGTCGAGCAATCAGCCCCAGCATTTT
TRBJ1-1 . TRBV29-1 . CSVEPGWNKAFF TGCAGCGTTGAGCCGGGATGGAATAAAGCTTTCTTT
TRBJ2-7 . TRBV4-1 . CASSQEGGGARSPPNYEQYF TGCGCCAGCAGCCAAGAAGGGGGAGGGGCCCGATCACCGCCTAACTACGAGCAGTACTTC
TRBJ2-7 TRBD2 TRBV7-9 . CASSPREVLYEQYF TGTGCCAGCAGCCCCCGGGAGGTGCTCTACGAGCAGTACTTC
TRBJ1-6 TRBD1 TRBV5-1 . CASSFDRGGRSPLHF TGCGCCAGCAGCTTCGACAGGGGTGGTAGGTCACCCCTCCACTTT
TRBJ2-7 . TRBV10-2 . CASQGRGALDEQYF TGCGCCAGTCAGGGGCGTGGGGCTTTGGACGAGCAGTACTTC
TRBJ2-5 . TRBV7-9 . CASSRIQETQYF TGTGCCAGCAGCCGCATCCAAGAGACCCAGTACTTC
TRBJ1-2 . TRBV6-5 . CASSYSMTATYGGYTF TGTGCCAGCAGTTACTCCATGACAGCTACCTACGGGGGCTACACCTTC
TRBJ2-1 . TRBV20-1 once CSAREYNEQFF TGCAGTGCCCGGGAGTACAATGAGCAGTTCTTC
TRBJ2-2 TRBD1 TRBV5-1 few CASNRGTGAGELFF TGCGCCAGCAACAGGGGGACGGGTGCCGGGGAGCTGTTTTTT
TRBJ1-2 TRBD1 TRBV5-5 . CASSPGQGGYGYTF TGTGCCAGCAGCCCTGGACAGGGAGGCTATGGCTACACCTTC
TRBJ2-1 TRBD2 TRBV7-9 . CASSYQGLAGGLSYNEQFF TGTGCCAGCAGCTACCAGGGACTAGCGGGAGGCCTCTCCTACAATGAGCAGTTCTTC
TRBJ1-1 . TRBV29-1 . CSVEEQTNTEAFF TGCAGCGTTGAAGAACAGACGAACACTGAAGCTTTCTTT